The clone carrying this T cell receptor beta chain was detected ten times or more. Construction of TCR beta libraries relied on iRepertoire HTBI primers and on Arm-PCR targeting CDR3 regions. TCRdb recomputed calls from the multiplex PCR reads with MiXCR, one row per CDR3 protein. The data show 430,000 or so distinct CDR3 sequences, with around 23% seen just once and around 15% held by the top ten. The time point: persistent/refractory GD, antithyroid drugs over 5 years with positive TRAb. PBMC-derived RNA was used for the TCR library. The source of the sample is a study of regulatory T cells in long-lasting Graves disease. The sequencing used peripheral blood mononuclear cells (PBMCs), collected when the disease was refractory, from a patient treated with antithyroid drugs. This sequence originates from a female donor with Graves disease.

The CDR3 DNA sequence: TGCAGTGCTATTACTAGCGGACAACAAGCTAACTATGGCTACACCTTC. It is translated as CSAITSGQQANYGYTF. The chain joins TRBV20-1 to TRBJ1-2; a possible D gene is TRBD1 (5 bases). The CDR3 contains 16 residues. CDR1 is DFQATT, CDR2 SNEGSKA, per germline (reference sequence). V was pared by 4 bases and J by 0 bases, with 18 bases between.